The 31 T cell receptor beta chains presented below share a single source sample, sequenced in a study of blood T cell dynamics during melanoma immunotherapy. Time point reported: week 3, after first cycle of checkpoint inhibitor. Clones were sequenced by immunoSEQ multiplex PCR, and TCRdb holds only the in-frame ones, with some missing. The table shows about 11,000 clones, with over 75% occurring only once. The source was blood, collected from a patient treated with checkpoint blockade. The receptors originated from a human donor with melanoma.

This rearrangement joins TRBV5-6 to TRBJ1-2; 8 nucleotides agree with TRBD1. The germline V gene has CDR1 SGHDT and CDR2 YYEEEE. There are 14 residues in the CDR3. J lost 5 bases, V lost 5 bases, and 8 bases had no gene match. The chain's CDR3 is CASRIRGQGYGYTF. CDR3 coding DNA: TGTGCCAGCAGGATAAGAGGACAGGGATATGGCTACACCTTC. The complete variable domain, with remaining parts taken from reference TRBV5-6 and TRBJ1-2, reads DAGVTQSPTHLIKTRGQQVTLRCSPKSGHDTVSWYQQALGQGPQFIFQYYEEEERQRGNFPDRFSGHQFPNYSSELNVNALLLGDSALYLCASRIRGQGYGYTFGSGTRLTVV.

The chain employs TRBV27 and TRBJ2-7, with 8 nucleotides matching TRBD2. The V and J ends lost 6 bases and 3 bases, in that order; junction bases with no gene match: 4. Germline V lookup: CDR1 MNHEY, CDR2 SMNVEV (reference sequence). This CDR3 comprises 13 residues. CDR3 region: CASRPLAGYEQYF. As DNA, the CDR3 is TGTGCCAGCAGACCGCTAGCGGGCTACGAGCAGTACTTC.

The chain uses TRBV25-1 and TRBJ2-4; D possibly matches TRBD1 or TRBD2 (6 bases each). The CDR3 length is 14 residues. CDR1 is MGHDK and CDR2 is SYGVNS in the germline V gene. The germline V and J ends were trimmed by 8 bases and 0 bases, with 11 bases remaining between them. The CDR3 DNA reads TGTGCCAGCGGGGGGCCCCTAGCCAAAAACATTCAGTACTTC. Its translation is CASGGPLAKNIQYF.

The rearrangement joins TRBV5-1 to TRBJ1-1; D is uncertain. The CDR3 sequence is 13 residues long. Trimming shortened V by 4 bases and J by 1 base, and 8 bases separated the two germline ends. Germline assignment: CDR1 SGHRS and CDR2 YFSETQ. In DNA, the CDR3 is TGCGCCAGCAGCGACCTGGGGAACACTGAAGCTTTCTTT. Its translation: CASSDLGNTEAFF.

The CDR3 DNA sequence: TGTGCCAGCATCGAGCTACAAGCGAAGGCGACTGAAGCTTTCTTT. Translating it yields CASIELQAKATEAFF. The genes are TRBV7-9 and TRBJ1-1, with D unresolved. This CDR3 has 15 amino acids. V lost 7 bases, J lost 5 bases, and 20 bases lay in between. Germline CDR1 SEHNR, CDR2 FQNEAQ (reference sequence).

The J gene is TRBJ2-3, the V gene TRBV4-3, with D maybe TRBD2 (5 bases). The V and J ends lost 0 bases and 7 bases respectively, with 14 bases between them. The CDR3 length is 15 residues. Germline V lookup: CDR1 LGHNA, CDR2 YSLEER. CDR3 coding DNA: TGCGCCAGCAGCCAAGATTTCGCAACGGGGAATACGCAGTATTTT. Protein product: CASSQDFATGNTQYF.

This clone was detected once. The chain carries TRBV18 and TRBJ1-2; D unclear. This CDR3 is built from 15 residues. The V and J ends lost 6 bases and 2 bases respectively, with 16 bases between them. The V gene's germline CDR1 is KGHSH and CDR2 LQKENI. DNA of the CDR3: TGTGCCAGCTCTTTCGGGAACACCGCGAACTATGGCTACACCTTC. Translation: CASSFGNTANYGYTF.

The V and J genes are TRBV27 and TRBJ1-1, with unresolved D. This CDR3 spans 13 amino acids. Between the trimmed V and J ends, which lost 7 bases and 3 bases, there was a span of 12 bases. Looked up from germline, CDR1 is MNHEY and CDR2 is SMNVEV (reference sequence). The CDR3 DNA is TGTGCCAGCAAGCCATGGGTTGACACTGAAGCTTTCTTT. Residues: CASKPWVDTEAFF.

The rearrangement uses TRBV7-9 and TRBJ1-1; possibly TRBD1 for D (6 bases). The CDR3 has 13 amino acids. V gave up 1 base and J gave up 5 bases, with 8 bases separating them. Germline CDR1 reads SEHNR; CDR2 reads FQNEAQ (reference sequence). This CDR3 reads CASSLEGVTEAFF. CDR3 DNA sequence: TGTGCCAGCAGCTTAGAGGGGGTAACTGAAGCTTTCTTT. The variable domain in full, with the rest retrieved from reference TRBV7-9 and TRBJ1-1, is DTGVSQNPRHKITKRGQNVTFRCDPISEHNRLYWYRQTLGQGPEFLTYFQNEAQLEKSRLLSDRFSAERPKGSFSTLEIQRTEQGDSAMYLCASSLEGVTEAFFGQGTRLTVV.

This clone appeared a single time. The chain combines TRBV4-2 with TRBJ2-5; unclear D gene. The end of the DNA fits TRBJ2-7 better, so the J call may be wrong. This CDR3 has 13 amino acids. CDR1 and CDR2 (germline): LGHNA, YNFKEQ. The CDR3 bases are TGTGCCAGCAGCCAAGTGTCCTACTACGAGCAGTACTTC. Amino acid sequence: CASSQVSYYEQYF.

The CDR3 loop reads CASSLQVSADTQYF. CDR3 sequence (DNA): TGTGCCAGCAGCTTGCAGGTATCGGCGGATACGCAGTATTTT. The chain combines TRBV5-5 with TRBJ2-3; no firm D call. This CDR3 comprises 14 residues. The V gene's germline CDR1 is SGHKS and CDR2 YYEKEE (reference sequence). V was pared by 1 base and J by 6 bases, with 12 bases between.

The J gene is TRBJ2-7, the V gene TRBV19; 12 bases line up with TRBD1. Germline V gene sequence: CDR1 LNHDA, CDR2 SQIVND (reference sequence). V gave up 6 bases and J gave up 3 bases; unmatched junction bases: 6. This CDR3 contains 15 residues. As DNA, the CDR3 is TGTGCCAGTAGACCCGGGACAGGGGGCTTCTACGAGCAGTACTTC. Its translation: CASRPGTGGFYEQYF.

V usage is TRBV5-1 and J usage is TRBJ1-2; 10 bases line up with TRBD1. CDR1 and CDR2 (germline): SGHRS, YFSETQ. V shed 4 bases and J 4 bases; nucleotides not matched to a gene: 4. This CDR3 is built from 14 residues. CDR3: CASSPDRGAYGYTF. DNA for the CDR3: TGCGCCAGCAGCCCGGACAGGGGGGCCTATGGCTACACCTTC.

The CDR3 loop reads CASRIGQGENNEQFF. The CDR3 coding sequence is TGCGCCAGCAGAATCGGACAGGGGGAAAACAATGAGCAGTTCTTC. The chain joins TRBV5-1 to TRBJ2-1; 10 bases fit TRBD1. V lost 5 bases, J lost 5 bases, and 7 bases stayed unmatched. Germline V gives CDR1 SGHRS, CDR2 YFSETQ. This CDR3 contains 15 residues.

This chain uses TRBV10-3 with TRBJ1-5; possibly TRBD1 for D (6 bases). The CDR3 totals 13 residues. V was shortened by 4 bases and J by 7 bases, with 11 bases between the two germline ends. CDR1 ENHRY and CDR2 SYGVKD come from the germline V gene. For the CDR3, the DNA is TGTGCCATCAGTGGGGGGGCGGGACAGCCCCAGCATTTT. Protein product: CAISGGAGQPQHF.

The chain joins TRBV6-6 to TRBJ2-7; 10 nucleotides match TRBD1. Germline assignment: CDR1 MNHNY and CDR2 SVGAGI (reference sequence). This CDR3 region has 15 residues. The V gene end was trimmed by 7 bases and the J gene end by 4 bases; junction bases not matched to a gene: 10. This chain's CDR3 is CASTLRDRGTYEQYF. CDR3 sequence (DNA): TGTGCCAGCACTCTGCGGGACAGGGGAACGTACGAGCAGTACTTC.

V is TRBV23-1 and J is TRBJ2-3; TRBD2 aligns across 7 bases. TRBV23-1 is an open reading frame whose function is uncertain. V trimming: 6 bases; J trimming: 2 bases; junction bases outside the gene matches: 11. The CDR3 is made up of 16 amino acids. The CDR3 coding sequence is TGCGCCAGCAGCCGGCCTCTAGCGGTGATCACAGATACGCAGTATTTT. Amino acid sequence: CASSRPLAVITDTQYF.

This chain uses TRBV19 with TRBJ1-1, with D possibly TRBD1 on 5 matching bases. Trimming cost V 1 base and J 6 bases, with 15 bases left between them. CDR3 length equals 15 residues. CDR1 is LNHDA, CDR2 SQIVND, per germline (reference sequence). CDR3 coding DNA: TGTGCCAGTAGTATAGGCGCGAGTAAAGGGGCTGAAGCTTTCTTT. Its protein product is CASSIGASKGAEAFF.

CDR3 loop: CASSHRVDEQFF. The CDR3 nucleotides read TGTGCCAGCAGCCACAGGGTCGACGAGCAGTTCTTC. The chain couples TRBV7-9 to TRBJ2-1, with TRBD1 as a possible D gene (6 bases). Trimming removed 5 bases at V and 10 bases at J, with 12 bases between. The CDR3 spans 12 residues. Looked up from germline, CDR1 is SEHNR and CDR2 is FQNEAQ (reference sequence).

The genes are TRBV28 and TRBJ1-4; D is unclear. The CDR3 totals 11 residues. The germline V gene has CDR1 MDHEN and CDR2 SYDVKM. The V end lost 7 bases, the J end lost 5 bases, and 5 bases lay between the germline ends. This CDR3 is CASNQNEKLFF. The CDR3 region has the DNA TGTGCCAGCAATCAAAATGAAAAACTGTTTTTT.

The count of this clone is one. This chain connects TRBV7-2 to TRBJ1-4; weak D call: TRBD1 (6 bases). Germline V gene data show CDR1 as SGHTA and CDR2 as FQGNSA. V was shortened by 2 bases and J by 8 bases, with 15 bases between the two germline ends. The CDR3 is made up of 15 amino acids. The CDR3 sequence: CASSLMGGAREKLFF. CDR3 nucleotides: TGTGCCAGCAGCTTAATGGGGGGGGCCCGAGAAAAACTGTTTTTT.

V and J are TRBV28 and TRBJ1-4; tentative D call: TRBD1 (6 bases). The CDR3 consists of 15 residues. Per germline, CDR1 MDHEN and CDR2 SYDVKM. V lost 6 bases and J 4 bases, leaving 15 bases between the germline ends. CDR3 amino acids: CASSIQGLGNEKLFF. As DNA, the CDR3 is TGTGCCAGCAGCATACAGGGCTTGGGTAATGAAAAACTGTTTTTT.

The J gene is TRBJ2-6, the V gene TRBV25-1; D is perhaps TRBD1 (6 bases). Trimming took off 3 bases at V and 0 bases at J, with 9 bases between the two ends. Germline V gene sequence: CDR1 MGHDK, CDR2 SYGVNS. The CDR3 totals 16 residues. The CDR3 DNA sequence: TGTGCCAGCAGTGAGCCGGACAGCTCTGGGGCCAACGTCCTGACTTTC. Its translation: CASSEPDSSGANVLTF.

The V gene is TRBV4-1, the J gene TRBJ1-2; 7 positions match TRBD1. J was trimmed by 5 bases and V by 0 bases; bases with no gene match: 12. The CDR3 is 17 amino acids. Germline V gene lookup returns CDR1 MGHRA and CDR2 YSYEKL. CDR3 DNA: TGCGCCAGCAGCCAAGAAGCGAAGTCAGGGGGTCGGTATGGCTACACCTTC. It is translated as CASSQEAKSGGRYGYTF.

The V call is TRBV4-2, the J call TRBJ2-7; D remains unclear. Germline lookup yields CDR1 LGHNA and CDR2 YNFKEQ. The V end lost 4 bases, the J end lost 3 bases, and 16 bases lay between the germline ends. The CDR3 consists of 15 residues. CDR3 DNA sequence: TGTGCCAGCAGCCCAGTCGGTGATTGGGGCTACGAGCAGTACTTC. It codes for CASSPVGDWGYEQYF.

This clone was counted between two and nine times. The chain employs TRBV7-2 and TRBJ2-1; D tentatively fits TRBD1 or TRBD2 (5 bases each). The CDR3 contains 14 residues. CDR1 SGHTA and CDR2 FQGNSA come from the germline V gene. V lost 6 bases, J lost 0 bases, and 9 bases lay in between. Here the CDR3 reads CASRAGASYNEQFF. In DNA form, the CDR3 reads TGTGCCAGCAGGGCCGGGGCCTCCTACAATGAGCAGTTCTTC.

The V and J genes are TRBV7-2 and TRBJ1-2; 7 bases fit TRBD1. The germline CDR1 and CDR2 sequences are SGHTA and FQGNSA. The CDR3 consists of 12 residues. Unmatched junction bases numbered 4, after V lost 8 bases and J lost 4 bases. CDR3 protein: CASGQASYGYTF. CDR3 in DNA: TGTGCCAGCGGACAGGCGAGCTATGGCTACACCTTC.

This chain links TRBV30 with TRBJ1-2; a weak D match, TRBD1 (6 bases). The length of the CDR3 is 15 residues. Trimming removed 0 bases from V and 4 bases from J, with 15 bases in between. CDR1 and CDR2 from the germline V gene are GTSNPN and SVGIG (reference sequence). Here the CDR3 DNA reads TGTGCCTGGAGTGTAAGCCAGGGGACGACCTATGGCTACACCTTC. Translation: CAWSVSQGTTYGYTF. The full variable domain, its missing parts supplied by reference TRBV30 and TRBJ1-2, is SQTIHQWPATLVQPVGSPLSLECTVEGTSNPNLYWYRQAAGRGLQLLFYSVGIGQISSEVPQNLSASRPQDRQFILSSKKLLLSDSGFYLCAWSVSQGTTYGYTFGSGTRLTVV.

V usage is TRBV6-1 and J usage is TRBJ2-7; weak D call: TRBD1 (5 bases). The V end lost 7 bases, the J end lost 2 bases, and 12 bases lay between the germline ends. The CDR3 runs to 13 residues. Germline V gene data show CDR1 as MNHNS and CDR2 as SASEGT. The chain's CDR3 is CASTNDSPYEQYF. The CDR3 nucleotides read TGTGCCAGCACCAACGACAGCCCCTACGAGCAGTACTTC.

The chain recombines TRBV27 with TRBJ1-2; D remains unclear. Trimming left V 5 bases short and J 0 bases short, with 22 bases between. CDR1 and CDR2 (germline): MNHEY, SMNVEV (reference sequence). This CDR3 is built from 18 residues. The CDR3 bases are TGTGCCAGCAGTCCGGCCTCTCTTTCGGGGAAAGCTAACTATGGCTACACCTTC. The encoded protein is CASSPASLSGKANYGYTF.

The genes are TRBV15 and TRBJ2-2, with 7 bases that match TRBD2. The CDR3 covers 17 residues. J was trimmed by 4 bases and V by 1 base; bases with no gene match: 9. Germline V CDR1 and CDR2: LNHNV, YYDKDF (reference sequence). For the CDR3, the DNA is TGTGCCACCAGCAGAGCCTTACAGACGGGGGGCACCGGGGAGCTGTTTTTT. Encoded protein: CATSRALQTGGTGELFF.